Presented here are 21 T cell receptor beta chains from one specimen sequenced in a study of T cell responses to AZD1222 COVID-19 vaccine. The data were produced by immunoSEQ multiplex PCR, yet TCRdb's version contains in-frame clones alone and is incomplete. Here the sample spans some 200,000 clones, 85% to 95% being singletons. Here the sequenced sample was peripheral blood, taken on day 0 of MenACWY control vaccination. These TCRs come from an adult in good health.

The CDR3 is CASSVGQGARSEQYF. The CDR3 coding sequence is TGTGCCAGCAGCGTCGGACAGGGGGCGAGAAGCGAGCAGTACTTC. This chain joins TRBV6-5 and TRBJ2-7; 11 bases line up with TRBD1. The CDR3 spans 15 residues. Germline CDR1 MNHEY, CDR2 SVGAGI. V dropped 6 bases and J dropped 6; count of bases not matched to a gene: 10.

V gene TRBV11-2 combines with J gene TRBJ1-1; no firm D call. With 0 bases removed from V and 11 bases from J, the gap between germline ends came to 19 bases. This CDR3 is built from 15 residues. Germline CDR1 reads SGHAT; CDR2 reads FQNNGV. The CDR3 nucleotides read TGTGCCAGCAGCTTAGATGGATTGCGGGGAACGGAGGCTTTCTTT. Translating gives CASSLDGLRGTEAFF. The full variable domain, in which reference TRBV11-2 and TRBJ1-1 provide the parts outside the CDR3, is EAGVAQSPRYKIIEKRQSVAFWCNPISGHATLYWYQQILGQGPKLLIQFQNNGVVDDSQLPKDRFSAERLKGVDSTLKIQPAKLEDSAVYLCASSLDGLRGTEAFFGQGTRLTVV.

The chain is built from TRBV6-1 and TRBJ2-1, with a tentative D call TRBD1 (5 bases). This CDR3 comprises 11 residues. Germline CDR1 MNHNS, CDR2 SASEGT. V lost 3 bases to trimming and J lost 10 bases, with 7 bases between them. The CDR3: CASSDRQEQFF. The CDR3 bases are TGTGCCAGCAGTGACCGACAGGAGCAGTTCTTC.

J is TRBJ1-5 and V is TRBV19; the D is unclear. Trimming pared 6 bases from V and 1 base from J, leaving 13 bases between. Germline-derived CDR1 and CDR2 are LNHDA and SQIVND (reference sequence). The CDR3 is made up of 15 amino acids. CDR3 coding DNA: TGTGCCAGTAGGGAGGATACGGTAAGCAATCAGCCCCAGCATTTT. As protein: CASREDTVSNQPQHF.

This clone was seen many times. In DNA form, the CDR3 reads TGTGCCAGCTTTGCCTGGACGGATTACAATGAGCAGTTCTTC. Amino acid sequence: CASFAWTDYNEQFF. The chain links TRBV18 to TRBJ2-1, with D unresolved. The CDR3 length is 14 residues. Between the trimmed V and J ends, which lost 7 bases and 4 bases, there was a span of 14 bases. Germline lookup yields CDR1 KGHSH and CDR2 LQKENI.

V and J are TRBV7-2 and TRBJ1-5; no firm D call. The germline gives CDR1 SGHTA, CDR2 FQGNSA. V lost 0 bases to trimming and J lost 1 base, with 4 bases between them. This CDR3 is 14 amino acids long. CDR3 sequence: CASSLAGSNQPQHF. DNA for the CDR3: TGTGCCAGCAGCTTAGCCGGAAGCAATCAGCCCCAGCATTTT. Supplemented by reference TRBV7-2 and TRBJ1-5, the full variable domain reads GAGVSQSPSNKVTEKGKDVELRCDPISGHTALYWYRQSLGQGLEFLIYFQGNSAPDKSGLPSDRFSAERTGGSVSTLTIQRTQQEDSAVYLCASSLAGSNQPQHFGDGTRLSIL.

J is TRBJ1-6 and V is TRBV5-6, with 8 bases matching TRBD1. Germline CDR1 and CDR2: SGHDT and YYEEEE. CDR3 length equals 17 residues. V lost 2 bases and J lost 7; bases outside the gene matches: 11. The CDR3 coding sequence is TGTGCCAGCAGCTTACCCGGGCAGGGGGCGAGGAATTCACCCCTCCACTTT. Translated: CASSLPGQGARNSPLHF.

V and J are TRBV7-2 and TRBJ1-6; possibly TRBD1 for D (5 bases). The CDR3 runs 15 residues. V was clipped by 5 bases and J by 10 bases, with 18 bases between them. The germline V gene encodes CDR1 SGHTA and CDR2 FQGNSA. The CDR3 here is CASSAGQGLTSPLHF. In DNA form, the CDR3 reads TGTGCCAGCAGCGCGGGGCAGGGCTTGACCTCACCCCTCCACTTT.

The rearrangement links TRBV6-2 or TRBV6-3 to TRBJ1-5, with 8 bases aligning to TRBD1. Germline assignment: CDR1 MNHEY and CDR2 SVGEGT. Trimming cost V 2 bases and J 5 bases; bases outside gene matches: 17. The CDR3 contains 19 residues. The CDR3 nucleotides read TGTGCCAGCAGTTACGCGAGACGGACAGGGCATGGATCGTATCAGCCCCAGCATTTT. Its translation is CASSYARRTGHGSYQPQHF.

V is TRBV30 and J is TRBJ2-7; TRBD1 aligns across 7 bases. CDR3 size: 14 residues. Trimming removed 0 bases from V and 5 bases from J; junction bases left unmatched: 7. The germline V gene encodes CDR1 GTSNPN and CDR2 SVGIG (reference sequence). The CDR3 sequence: CAWSVRQGDHEQYF. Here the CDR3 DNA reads TGTGCCTGGAGTGTAAGGCAGGGGGACCACGAGCAGTACTTC.

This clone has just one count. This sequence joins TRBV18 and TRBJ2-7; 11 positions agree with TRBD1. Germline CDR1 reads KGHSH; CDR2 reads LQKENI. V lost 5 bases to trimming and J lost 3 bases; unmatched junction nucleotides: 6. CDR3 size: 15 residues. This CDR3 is CASSFWDRGSYEQYF. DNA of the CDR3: TGTGCCAGCTCATTCTGGGACAGGGGGAGCTACGAGCAGTACTTC.

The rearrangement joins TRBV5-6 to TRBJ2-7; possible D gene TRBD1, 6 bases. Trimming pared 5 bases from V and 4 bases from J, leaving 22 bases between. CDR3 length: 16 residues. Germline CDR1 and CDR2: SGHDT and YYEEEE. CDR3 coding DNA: TGTGCCAGCAGACCTCGTCAGGGGCCTGCACTTTACGAGCAGTACTTC. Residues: CASRPRQGPALYEQYF.

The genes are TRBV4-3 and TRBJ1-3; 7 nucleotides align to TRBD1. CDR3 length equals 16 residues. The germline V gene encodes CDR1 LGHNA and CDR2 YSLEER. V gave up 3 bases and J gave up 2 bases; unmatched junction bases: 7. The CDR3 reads CASSHVGGTAGNTIYF. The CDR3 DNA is TGCGCCAGCAGCCACGTAGGAGGGACAGCTGGAAACACCATATATTTT.

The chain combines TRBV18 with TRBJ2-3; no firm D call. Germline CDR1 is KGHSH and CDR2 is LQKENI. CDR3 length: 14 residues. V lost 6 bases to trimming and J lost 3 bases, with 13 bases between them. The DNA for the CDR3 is TGTGCCAGCTCGCCGGAAGGGAATACAGATACGCAGTATTTT. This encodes CASSPEGNTDTQYF.

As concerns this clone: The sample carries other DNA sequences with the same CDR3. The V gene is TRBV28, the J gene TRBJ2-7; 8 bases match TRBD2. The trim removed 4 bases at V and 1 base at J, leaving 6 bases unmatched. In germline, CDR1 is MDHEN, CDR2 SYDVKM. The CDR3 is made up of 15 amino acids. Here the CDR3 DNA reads TGTGCCAGCAGTTCCGGGGGGGGACCTTCCTACGAGCAGTACTTC. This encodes CASSSGGGPSYEQYF.

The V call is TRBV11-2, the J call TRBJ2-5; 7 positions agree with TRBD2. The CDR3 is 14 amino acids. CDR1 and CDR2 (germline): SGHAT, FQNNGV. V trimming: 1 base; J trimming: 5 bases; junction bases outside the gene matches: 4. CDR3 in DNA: TGTGCCAGCAGCTTAGCGGGGGGAAGGGAGACCCAGTACTTC. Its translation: CASSLAGGRETQYF.

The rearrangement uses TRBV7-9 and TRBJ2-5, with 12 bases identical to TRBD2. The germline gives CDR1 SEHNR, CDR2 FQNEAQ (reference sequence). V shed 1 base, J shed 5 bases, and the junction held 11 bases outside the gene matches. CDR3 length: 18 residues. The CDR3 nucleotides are TGTGCCAGCAGCTTAGTGGCCCGACTAGCGGGGGCGGGGGAGACCCAGTACTTC. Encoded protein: CASSLVARLAGAGETQYF.

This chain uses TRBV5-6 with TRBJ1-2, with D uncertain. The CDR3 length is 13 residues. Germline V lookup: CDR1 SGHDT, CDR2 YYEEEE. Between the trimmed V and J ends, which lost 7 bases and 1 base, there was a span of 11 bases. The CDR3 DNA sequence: TGTGCCAGCGCGTCGACACATAACTATGGCTACACCTTC. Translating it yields CASASTHNYGYTF. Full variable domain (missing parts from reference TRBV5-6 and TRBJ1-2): DAGVTQSPTHLIKTRGQQVTLRCSPKSGHDTVSWYQQALGQGPQFIFQYYEEEERQRGNFPDRFSGHQFPNYSSELNVNALLLGDSALYLCASASTHNYGYTFGSGTRLTVV.

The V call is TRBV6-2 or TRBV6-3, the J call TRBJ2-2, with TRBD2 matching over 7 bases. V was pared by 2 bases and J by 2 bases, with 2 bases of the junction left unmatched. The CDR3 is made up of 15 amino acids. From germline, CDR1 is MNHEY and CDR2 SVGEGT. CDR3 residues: CASSYATSNTGELFF. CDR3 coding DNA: TGTGCCAGCAGTTACGCGACTAGCAACACCGGGGAGCTGTTTTTT.

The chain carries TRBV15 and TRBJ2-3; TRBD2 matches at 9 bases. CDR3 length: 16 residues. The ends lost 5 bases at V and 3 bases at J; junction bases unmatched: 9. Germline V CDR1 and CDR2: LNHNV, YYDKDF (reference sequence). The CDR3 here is CATSVERGVRTDTQYF. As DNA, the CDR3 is TGTGCCACCAGCGTAGAGCGGGGGGTTAGAACAGATACGCAGTATTTT.

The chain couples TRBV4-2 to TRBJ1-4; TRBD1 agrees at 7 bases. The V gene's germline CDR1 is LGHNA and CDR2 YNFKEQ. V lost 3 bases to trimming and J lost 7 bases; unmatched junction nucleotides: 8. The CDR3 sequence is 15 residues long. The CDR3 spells CASSHWDRRSEKLFF. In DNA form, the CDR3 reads TGTGCCAGCAGCCATTGGGACAGACGAAGTGAAAAACTGTTTTTT.